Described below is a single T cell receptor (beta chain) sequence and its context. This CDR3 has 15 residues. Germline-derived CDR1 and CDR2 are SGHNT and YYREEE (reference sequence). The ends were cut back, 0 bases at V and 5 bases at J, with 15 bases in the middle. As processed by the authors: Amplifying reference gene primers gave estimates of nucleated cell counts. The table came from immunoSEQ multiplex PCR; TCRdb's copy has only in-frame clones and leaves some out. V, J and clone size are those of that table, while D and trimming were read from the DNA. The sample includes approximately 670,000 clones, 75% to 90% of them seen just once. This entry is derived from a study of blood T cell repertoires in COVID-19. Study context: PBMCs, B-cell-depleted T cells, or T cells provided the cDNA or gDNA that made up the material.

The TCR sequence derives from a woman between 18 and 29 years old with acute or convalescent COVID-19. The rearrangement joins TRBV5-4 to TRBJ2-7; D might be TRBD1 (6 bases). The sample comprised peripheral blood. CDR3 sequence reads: CASSLVSRGKNEQYF. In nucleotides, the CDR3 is TGTGCCAGCAGCTTGGTGTCCAGGGGAAAGAACGAGCAGTACTTC.